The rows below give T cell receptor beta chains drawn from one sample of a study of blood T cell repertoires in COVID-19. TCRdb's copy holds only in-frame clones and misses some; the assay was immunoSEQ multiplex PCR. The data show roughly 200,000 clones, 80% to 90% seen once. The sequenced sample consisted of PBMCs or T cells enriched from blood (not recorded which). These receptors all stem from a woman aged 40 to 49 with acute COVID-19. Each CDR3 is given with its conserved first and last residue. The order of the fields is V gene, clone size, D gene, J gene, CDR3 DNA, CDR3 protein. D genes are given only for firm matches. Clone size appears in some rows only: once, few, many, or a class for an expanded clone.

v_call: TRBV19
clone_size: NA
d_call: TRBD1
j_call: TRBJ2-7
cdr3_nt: TGTGCCAGTAGTATTTCTGGACAGGTCGAGCAGTACTTC
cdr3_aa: CASSISGQVEQYF

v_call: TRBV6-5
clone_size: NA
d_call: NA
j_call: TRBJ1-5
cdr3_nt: TGTGCCAGCAGTTTGGGACATTATCAGCCCCAGCATTTT
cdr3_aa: CASSLGHYQPQHF

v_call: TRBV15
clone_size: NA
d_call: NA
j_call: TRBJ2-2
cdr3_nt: TGTGCCACCGGGGGAGGAGGGAACACCGGGGAGCTGTTTTTT
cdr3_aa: CATGGGGNTGELFF

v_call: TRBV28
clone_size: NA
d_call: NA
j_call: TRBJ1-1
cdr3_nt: TGTGCCAGCAGTTTGGGGCGCACTGAAGCTTTCTTT
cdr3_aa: CASSLGRTEAFF

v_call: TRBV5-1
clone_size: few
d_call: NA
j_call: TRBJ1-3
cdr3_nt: TGCGCCAGCAGCGGCTGGACAGCCCCCTCTGGAAACACCATATATTTT
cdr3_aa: CASSGWTAPSGNTIYF

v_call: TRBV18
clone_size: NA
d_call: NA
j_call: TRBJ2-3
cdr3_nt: TGTGCCAGCTCCCCTAGCACAGATACGCAGTATTTT
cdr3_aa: CASSPSTDTQYF

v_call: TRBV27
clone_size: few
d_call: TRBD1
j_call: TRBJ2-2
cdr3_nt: TGTGCCAGTGGGACAGGGAACACCGGGGAGCTGTTTTTT
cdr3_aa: CASGTGNTGELFF

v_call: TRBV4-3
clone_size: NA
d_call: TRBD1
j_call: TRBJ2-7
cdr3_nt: TGCGCCAGCAGCCCTGACTGGGACAGGGGAGTCTACGAGCAGTACTTC
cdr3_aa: CASSPDWDRGVYEQYF

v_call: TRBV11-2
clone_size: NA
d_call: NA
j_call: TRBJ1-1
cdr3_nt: TGTGCCAGCAGCTTTGTGAGAATGAACACTGAAGCTTTCTTT
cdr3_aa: CASSFVRMNTEAFF

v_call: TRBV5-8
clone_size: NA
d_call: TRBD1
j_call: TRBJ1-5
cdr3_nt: TGTGCCAGCAGCTCACCCGGACAGGGGGAGAAGGCCCAGCATTTT
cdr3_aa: CASSSPGQGEKAQHF

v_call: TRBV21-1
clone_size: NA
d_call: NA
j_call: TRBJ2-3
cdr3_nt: TGTGCCAGCAGCAAATTGGGACAGGGACGCACAGATACGCAGTATTTT
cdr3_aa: CASSKLGQGRTDTQYF

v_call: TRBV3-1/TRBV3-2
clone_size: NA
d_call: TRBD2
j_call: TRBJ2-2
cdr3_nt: TGTGCCAGCAGCCAGCCAAAGACTAGCGGGAGAGGCACCGGGGAGCTGTTTTTT
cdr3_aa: CASSQPKTSGRGTGELFF

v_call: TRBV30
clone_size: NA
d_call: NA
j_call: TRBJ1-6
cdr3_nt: TGTGCCTGCCGAGTGACACTAGCTAATTCACCCCTCCACTTT
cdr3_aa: CACRVTLANSPLHF

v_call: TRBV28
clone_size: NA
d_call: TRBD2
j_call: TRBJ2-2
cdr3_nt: TGTGCCAGCGGCGGGGGAGGCGAGTGGAGCACCGGGGAGCTGTTTTTT
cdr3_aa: CASGGGGEWSTGELFF

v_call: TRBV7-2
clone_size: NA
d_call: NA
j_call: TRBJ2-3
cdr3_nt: TGTGCCAGCAGCTTAATCGGGGGGCGCACAGATACGCAGTATTTT
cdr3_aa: CASSLIGGRTDTQYF

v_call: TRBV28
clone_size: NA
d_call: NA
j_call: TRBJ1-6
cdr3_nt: TGTGCCAGCAGTCATTCGACAACCAGCTCCTATAATTCACCCCTCCACTTT
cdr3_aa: CASSHSTTSSYNSPLHF

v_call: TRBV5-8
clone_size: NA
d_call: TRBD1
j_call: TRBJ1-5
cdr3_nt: TGTGCCAGCAGCTTGGAGGGGACAGGTACCAATCAGCCCCAGCATTTT
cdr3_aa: CASSLEGTGTNQPQHF

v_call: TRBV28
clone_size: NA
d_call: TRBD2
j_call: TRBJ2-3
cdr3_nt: TGTGCCAGCAGGACTAGCGGGAGTGCAGATACGCAGTATTTT
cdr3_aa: CASRTSGSADTQYF

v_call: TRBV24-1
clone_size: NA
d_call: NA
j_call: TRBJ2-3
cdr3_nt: TGTGCCACCAGTGATGCCGGTACTAGCACAGATACGCAGTATTTT
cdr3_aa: CATSDAGTSTDTQYF

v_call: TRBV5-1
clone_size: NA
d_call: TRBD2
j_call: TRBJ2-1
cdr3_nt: TGCGCCAGCAGCCCCAGACTAGCGGGAGTTAATGAGCAGTTCTTC
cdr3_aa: CASSPRLAGVNEQFF

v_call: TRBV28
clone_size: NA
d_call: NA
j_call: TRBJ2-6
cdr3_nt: TGTGCCAGCAGTCGGCGACAGTCCTCTGGGGCCAACGTCCTGACTTTC
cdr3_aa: CASSRRQSSGANVLTF

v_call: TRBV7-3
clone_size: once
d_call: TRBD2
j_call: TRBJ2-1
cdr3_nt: TGTGCCAGCAGCTTAAACTCGGGACTACCCCATGAGCAGTTCTTC
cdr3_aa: CASSLNSGLPHEQFF

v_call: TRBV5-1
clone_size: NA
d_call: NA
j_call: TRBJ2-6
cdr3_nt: TGCGCCAGCAGCTCGGGACTGCACTCTGGGGCCAACGTCCTGACTTTC
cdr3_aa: CASSSGLHSGANVLTF

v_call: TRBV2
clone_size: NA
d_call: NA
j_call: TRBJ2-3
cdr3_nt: TGTGCCAGCAGGAGGGACACTGGGGATACGCAGTATTTT
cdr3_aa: CASRRDTGDTQYF

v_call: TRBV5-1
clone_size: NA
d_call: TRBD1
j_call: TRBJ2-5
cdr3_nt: TGCGCCAGCAGTTTTAGGGGCGACAGGGATGGGGAGACCCAGTACTTC
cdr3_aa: CASSFRGDRDGETQYF

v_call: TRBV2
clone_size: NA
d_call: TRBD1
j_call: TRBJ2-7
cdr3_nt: TGTGCCAGCAGTGGACAGGGTTGGGCTCAGGCCCCCTTC
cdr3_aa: CASSGQGWAQAPF

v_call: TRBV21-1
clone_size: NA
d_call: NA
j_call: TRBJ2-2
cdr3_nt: TGTGCCAGCAGCAAAGGCGGCCGGGTCCCTGGGACCGGGGAGCTGTTTTTT
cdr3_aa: CASSKGGRVPGTGELFF

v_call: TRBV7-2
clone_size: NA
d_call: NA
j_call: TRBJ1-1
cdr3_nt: TGTGCCAGCAGCTCGGACGCGGGGTCCACTGAAGCTTTCTTT
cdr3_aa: CASSSDAGSTEAFF

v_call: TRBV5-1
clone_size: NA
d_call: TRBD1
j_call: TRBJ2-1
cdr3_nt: TGCGCCAGCAGCTTGGCTGCCGGGACAGGCGTAAGCTCCTACAATGAGCAGTTCTTC
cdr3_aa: CASSLAAGTGVSSYNEQFF

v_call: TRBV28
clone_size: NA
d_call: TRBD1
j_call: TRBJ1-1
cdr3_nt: TGTGCCAGCAGTTTCCTCGGGACAGGGGTGGTGAACACTGAAGCTTTCTTT
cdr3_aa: CASSFLGTGVVNTEAFF

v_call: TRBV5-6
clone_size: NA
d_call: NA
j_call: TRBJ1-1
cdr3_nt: TGTGCCAGCAGCTTGGCCCCAGGACTTGAAGCTTTCTTT
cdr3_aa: CASSLAPGLEAFF

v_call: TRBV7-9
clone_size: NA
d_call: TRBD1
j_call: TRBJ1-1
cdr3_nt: TGTGCCAGCAGACCCGGGACAGGGGGCACTGAAGCTTTCTTT
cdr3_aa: CASRPGTGGTEAFF

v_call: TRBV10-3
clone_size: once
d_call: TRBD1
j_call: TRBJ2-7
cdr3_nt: TGTGCCATCGCCGGACAGGAAATTTCCTACGAGCAGTACTTC
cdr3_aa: CAIAGQEISYEQYF

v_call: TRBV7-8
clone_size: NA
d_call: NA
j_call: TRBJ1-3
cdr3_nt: TGTGCCAGCAGCTCCCTCGACAGTCAGGGGGGAAACACCATATATTTT
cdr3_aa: CASSSLDSQGGNTIYF

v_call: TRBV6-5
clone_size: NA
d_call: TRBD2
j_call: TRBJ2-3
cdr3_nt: TGTGCCAGCAGTTACCGTAGCGGGAGCGCAGATACGCAGTATTTT
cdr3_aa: CASSYRSGSADTQYF

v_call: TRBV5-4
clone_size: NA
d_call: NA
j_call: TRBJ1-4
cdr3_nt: TGTGCCAGCAGCTATAAACCTATTTCCAGGGCAACTAATGAAAAACTGTTTTTT
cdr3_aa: CASSYKPISRATNEKLFF

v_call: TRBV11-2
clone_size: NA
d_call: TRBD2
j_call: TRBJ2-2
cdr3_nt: TGTGCCAGCGGCGGGAGTCTGTACACCGGGGAGCTGTTTTTT
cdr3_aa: CASGGSLYTGELFF

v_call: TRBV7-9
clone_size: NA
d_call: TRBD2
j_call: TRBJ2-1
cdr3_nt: TGTGCCAGCAGCGAGGCGGGAGGTTACAATGAGCAGTTCTTC
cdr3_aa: CASSEAGGYNEQFF

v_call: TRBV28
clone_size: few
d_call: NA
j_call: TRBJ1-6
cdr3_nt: TGTGCCAGCAATGAGTACCGAAGCTCTTATAATTCACCCCTCCACTTT
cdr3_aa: CASNEYRSSYNSPLHF

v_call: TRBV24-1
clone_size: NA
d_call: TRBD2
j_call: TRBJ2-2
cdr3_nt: TGTGCCACCACGGGAGGGAGCGGGACTAACACCGGGGAGCTGTTTTTT
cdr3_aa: CATTGGSGTNTGELFF

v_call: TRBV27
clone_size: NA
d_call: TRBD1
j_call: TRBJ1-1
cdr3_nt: TGTGCCAGCAGACCTATCCGGGACAGCCAAGCTTTCTTT
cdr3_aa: CASRPIRDSQAFF

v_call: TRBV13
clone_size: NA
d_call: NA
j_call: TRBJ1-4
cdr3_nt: TGTGCCAGCAGCTTAGGGTCCAGGGGAGCAACTAATGAAAAACTGTTTTTT
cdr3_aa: CASSLGSRGATNEKLFF

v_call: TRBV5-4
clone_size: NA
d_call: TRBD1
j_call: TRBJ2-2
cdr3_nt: TGTGCCAGCAGCTTGGGACAGGGGGGAGGCACCGGGGAGCTGTTTTTT
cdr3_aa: CASSLGQGGGTGELFF

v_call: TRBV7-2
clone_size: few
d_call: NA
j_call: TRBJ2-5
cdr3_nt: TGTGCCAGCAGCTCCAACTTTGAGACCCAGTACTTC
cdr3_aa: CASSSNFETQYF

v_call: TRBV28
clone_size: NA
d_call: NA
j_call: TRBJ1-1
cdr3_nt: TGTGCCAGCAGTTCGGGACTGACTGAAGCTTTCTTT
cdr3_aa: CASSSGLTEAFF

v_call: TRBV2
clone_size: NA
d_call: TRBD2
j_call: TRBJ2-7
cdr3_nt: TGTGCCAGCACCGCTAGCGGGAGACTCCACGAGCAGTACTTC
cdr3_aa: CASTASGRLHEQYF

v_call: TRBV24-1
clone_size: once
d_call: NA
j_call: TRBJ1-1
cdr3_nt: TGTGCCACCAGTGCCCTCCGGGAGACAGACCCGAACACTGAAGCTTTCTTT
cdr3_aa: CATSALRETDPNTEAFF

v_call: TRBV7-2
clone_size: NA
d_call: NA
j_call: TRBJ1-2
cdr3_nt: TGTGCCAGCAGCTCCGGGGGGCTCTATGGCTACACCTTC
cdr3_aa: CASSSGGLYGYTF

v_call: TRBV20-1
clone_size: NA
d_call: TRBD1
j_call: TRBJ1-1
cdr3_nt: TGCAGTGCTAAGTCAGGGGGAGCTTTCTTT
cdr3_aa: CSAKSGGAFF

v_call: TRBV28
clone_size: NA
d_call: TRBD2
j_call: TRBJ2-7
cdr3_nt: TGTGCCAGCAGTTTTCGCGGGAGGTTTTCGAAAGACTACGAGCAGTACTTC
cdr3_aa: CASSFRGRFSKDYEQYF

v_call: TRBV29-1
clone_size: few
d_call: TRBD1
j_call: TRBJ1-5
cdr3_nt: TGCAGCGCTCGAGAGGGGGCTGGACAGCCCCAGCATTTT
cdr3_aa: CSAREGAGQPQHF

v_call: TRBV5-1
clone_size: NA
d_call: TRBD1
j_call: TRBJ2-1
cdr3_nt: TGCGCCAGCAGCCAGACAGGGGTCACCATTTATGAGCAGTTCTTC
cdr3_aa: CASSQTGVTIYEQFF

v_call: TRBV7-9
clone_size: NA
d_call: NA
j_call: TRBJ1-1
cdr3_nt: TGTGCCAGCAGCCCCCCCGGGAACACTGAAGCTTTCTTT
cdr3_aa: CASSPPGNTEAFF